Following are 25 T cell receptor beta chains from one sample sequenced in a study of CD8 T cells in ankylosing spondylitis. MiXCR, run by TCRdb on the 5' RACE reads, gives a single entry per CDR3 protein. The table includes 300,000 to 350,000 distinct CDR3 sequences, about 15% detected once. The sample consisted of blood, either unsorted or a sorted T cell fraction (not recorded which). These receptors all come from a male donor with ankylosing spondylitis or in good health (not recorded which).

This chain connects TRBV10-3 to TRBJ2-5; either TRBD1 or TRBD2 may supply D (5 bases each). Trimming pared 0 bases from V and 7 bases from J, leaving 12 bases between. The CDR3 has 14 amino acids. CDR1 and CDR2 from the germline V gene are ENHRY and SYGVKD. This CDR3 reads CAISESRDPSTQYF. CDR3 nucleotides: TGTGCCATCAGTGAGTCAAGGGACCCCTCGACCCAGTACTTC.

The CDR3 DNA follows: TGTGCCAGCAGTTTGACAGGGGGCCTTAAGTTCTTCAACACTGAAGCTTTCTTT. Protein sequence: CASSLTGGLKFFNTEAFF. The rearrangement links TRBV28 to TRBJ1-1; 10 positions match TRBD1. V trimming: 3 bases; J trimming: 2 bases; junction bases outside the gene matches: 12. The V gene's germline CDR1 is MDHEN and CDR2 SYDVKM. The CDR3 contains 18 residues.

This clonotype has just a few counts. The chain has TRBV5-6 and TRBJ2-5, with D possibly matching TRBD2 (6 bases). V gave up 0 bases and J gave up 4 bases, with 10 bases separating them. Germline assignment: CDR1 SGHDT and CDR2 YYEEEE. The CDR3 has 14 amino acids. Here the CDR3 reads CASSLAGARETQYF. CDR3 sequence (DNA): TGTGCCAGCAGCTTGGCGGGAGCTCGAGAGACCCAGTACTTC.

This clonotype was observed a handful of times. The chain couples TRBV5-1 to TRBJ2-7; the match to TRBD2 covers 7 bases. The V segment lost 0 bases and the J segment 0 bases; nucleotides outside the gene matches: 6. The CDR3 extends over 16 amino acids. Germline values: CDR1 SGHRS, CDR2 YFSETQ. Here the CDR3 reads CASSLADASGSYEQYF. The CDR3 nucleotides read TGCGCCAGCAGCTTGGCCGATGCTAGCGGCTCCTACGAGCAGTACTTC.

This clonotype was seen repeatedly, ten times or more. The chain combines TRBV5-5 with TRBJ2-1; D is perhaps TRBD2 (6 bases). Germline CDR1 reads SGHKS; CDR2 reads YYEKEE (reference sequence). V was pared by 2 bases and J by 3 bases, with 12 bases between. This CDR3 spans 15 amino acids. Here the CDR3 DNA reads TGTGCCAGCAGCTTTCTCGCGGGGAACTACAATGAGCAGTTCTTC. Amino acid sequence: CASSFLAGNYNEQFF.

The rearrangement uses TRBV28 and TRBJ1-3; D remains ambiguous. Germline CDR1 reads MDHEN; CDR2 reads SYDVKM. This CDR3 spans 14 amino acids. V lost 8 bases and J lost 4, with 15 bases in between. CDR3 coding DNA: TGTGCCAGCTGCAACCGGGAATCAGGAAACACCATATATTTT. Translating it yields CASCNRESGNTIYF.

This chain uses TRBV7-2 with TRBJ2-1; 11 nucleotides agree with TRBD2. J gave up 5 bases and V 1 base, and 7 bases lay outside the gene matches. The CDR3 is 17 amino acids. CDR1 is SGHTA and CDR2 is FQGNSA in the germline V gene. The CDR3 here is CASSLVGLAGGNNEQFF. Here the CDR3 DNA reads TGTGCCAGCAGCTTAGTTGGGCTAGCGGGAGGAAACAATGAGCAGTTCTTC.

This clonotype has more than one count but fewer than ten. This chain connects TRBV10-3 to TRBJ1-2, with 9 bases lining up with TRBD1. Germline values: CDR1 ENHRY, CDR2 SYGVKD. This CDR3 comprises 13 residues. The ends lost 4 bases at V and 7 bases at J; junction bases unmatched: 4. The DNA of the CDR3 is TGTGCCATCAGTGGACAGGGGGAGGGTGGCTACACCTTC. This codes for CAISGQGEGGYTF.

The chain has TRBV3-1 and TRBJ1-2; D not resolved. Germline V gene data show CDR1 as LGHDT and CDR2 as YNNKEL (reference sequence). The ends were cut back, 4 bases at V and 4 bases at J, with 10 bases in the middle. This CDR3 is built from 13 residues. CDR3 protein: CASSPFGTYGYTF. CDR3 bases: TGTGCCAGCAGCCCTTTTGGCACCTATGGCTACACCTTC.

This clonotype was seen more than once but under ten times. The chain couples TRBV12-3 or TRBV12-4 to TRBJ2-1; TRBD1 aligns across 7 bases. V dropped 6 bases and J dropped 5; count of bases not matched to a gene: 13. The CDR3 covers 16 residues. This chain's CDR3 is CASRVNKGAPNNEQFF. The CDR3 coding sequence is TGTGCCAGCAGAGTAAATAAGGGGGCACCCAACAATGAGCAGTTCTTC.

This clonotype was detected many times. The V call is TRBV5-1, the J call TRBJ1-1; D not certain. Trimming cost V 0 bases and J 5 bases, with 8 bases left between them. Per the germline V gene, CDR1 is SGHRS and CDR2 is YFSETQ. The CDR3 has 13 amino acids. CDR3 nucleotides: TGCGCCAGCAGCTTGGAGGCAGTTACTGAAGCTTTCTTT. Its translation is CASSLEAVTEAFF.

A few counts support this clonotype. The chain employs TRBV21-1 and TRBJ1-2; the table's D call, TRBD1, was not checked against the DNA. TRBV21-1 is designated a pseudogene. CDR3 length equals 14 residues. The CDR3 nucleotides read TGTGCCAGCAGCATCCGGGACGGAGTTAATAGCTACACCTTC. Amino acid sequence: CASSIRDGVNSYTF.

This clonotype was observed many times. This chain links TRBV6-2 or TRBV6-3 with TRBJ2-5, with 10 bases matching TRBD1. Germline CDR1 is MNHEY and CDR2 is SVGEGT. This CDR3 has 13 residues. With 4 bases clipped from V and 4 bases from J, the junction kept 0 bases outside the gene matches. CDR3 amino acids: CASSWDRGETQYF. In DNA, the CDR3 is TGTGCCAGCAGTTGGGACAGGGGAGAGACCCAGTACTTC.

This clonotype was detected only a few times. This sequence joins TRBV13 and TRBJ2-2; D perhaps matches TRBD1 (6 bases). The length of the CDR3 is 13 residues. CDR1 is PRHDT, CDR2 FYEKMQ, per germline (reference sequence). V was cut by 2 bases and J by 7 bases, with 8 bases left in between. Written as DNA, the CDR3 is TGTGCCAGCAGCTTACAGGGGCACGGGGAGCTGTTTTTT. It is translated as CASSLQGHGELFF.

The chain recombines TRBV27 with TRBJ2-7; 9 nucleotides agree with TRBD2. CDR1 and CDR2 from the germline V gene are MNHEY and SMNVEV (reference sequence). J was trimmed by 4 bases and V by 3 bases; bases with no gene match: 4. The CDR3 runs to 14 residues. The CDR3 region is CASSLGRGGYEQYF. The CDR3 DNA reads TGTGCCAGCAGTTTGGGGCGGGGGGGATACGAGCAGTACTTC.

The gene calls are TRBV2 and TRBJ2-7, with 9 bases that match TRBD1. This CDR3 has 14 amino acids. Trimming removed 5 bases from V and 5 bases from J; junction bases left unmatched: 7. Germline V gene sequence: CDR1 SNHLY, CDR2 FYNNEI. The CDR3 bases are TGTGCCAGCAGTTACACAGGGGGCATGAACGAGCAGTACTTC. Amino acids: CASSYTGGMNEQYF.

This clonotype appeared a single time. The V call is TRBV30, the J call TRBJ2-7; TRBD2 matches 7 bases. Per germline, CDR1 GTSNPN and CDR2 SVGIG (reference sequence). V shed 5 bases and J 0 bases; nucleotides not matched to a gene: 10. There are 15 residues in the CDR3. As DNA, the CDR3 is TGTGCCTGGGAACCGCCTAGCGGCCTCTCCTACGAGCAGTACTTC. It yields the protein CAWEPPSGLSYEQYF. Combining the CDR3 with reference TRBV30 and TRBJ2-7 gives the whole variable domain SQTIHQWPATLVQPVGSPLSLECTVEGTSNPNLYWYRQAAGRGLQLLFYSVGIGQISSEVPQNLSASRPQDRQFILSSKKLLLSDSGFYLCAWEPPSGLSYEQYFGPGTRLTVT.

The chain has TRBV6-5 and TRBJ1-1, with a tentative D call TRBD1 (5 bases). Germline V CDR1 and CDR2: MNHEY, SVGAGI. With 0 bases removed from V and 4 bases from J, the gap between germline ends came to 12 bases. This CDR3 region has 15 residues. The CDR3 spells CASSYSQGRSTEAFF. CDR3 in DNA: TGTGCCAGCAGTTACTCCCAGGGCAGGAGCACTGAAGCTTTCTTT.

This clonotype has just a few counts. The gene calls are TRBV12-3 or TRBV12-4 and TRBJ1-5; D is unresolved. The CDR3 is made up of 14 amino acids. The V gene lost 4 bases and the J gene lost 5 bases, with 12 bases spanning the gap. The CDR3: CASSSQAEYQPQHF. CDR3 DNA: TGTGCCAGCAGTTCCCAGGCCGAGTATCAGCCCCAGCATTTT.

In this sample, this clonotype turned up many times. CDR3 residues: CASKWTISTDTQYF. In nucleotides, the CDR3 is TGCGCCAGCAAGTGGACGATCAGCACAGATACGCAGTATTTT. This chain links TRBV5-1 with TRBJ2-3; D unresolved. This CDR3 spans 14 amino acids. Germline values: CDR1 SGHRS, CDR2 YFSETQ. The V and J ends lost 6 bases and 0 bases respectively, with 11 bases between them.

This clonotype was recorded a few times. This chain connects TRBV7-6 to TRBJ2-3, with 7 positions matching TRBD2. The CDR3 contains 15 residues. Looked up from germline, CDR1 is SGHVS and CDR2 is FNYEAQ. V was pared by 4 bases and J by 4 bases, with 8 bases of the junction left unmatched. CDR3 region: CASSSWTGRADTQYF. DNA for the CDR3: TGTGCCAGCAGCTCTTGGACGGGGAGGGCAGATACGCAGTATTTT.

This chain joins TRBV27 and TRBJ2-3; TRBD1 aligns across 8 bases. Germline CDR1 is MNHEY and CDR2 is SMNVEV (reference sequence). Trimming cost V 5 bases and J 2 bases; bases outside gene matches: 6. The CDR3 is 15 residues long. The CDR3 loop is CASSNPGQVTDTQYF. The CDR3 DNA follows: TGTGCCAGCAGTAACCCGGGACAGGTCACAGATACGCAGTATTTT.

As regards this clonotype: A read error may explain this, as a much larger clone is one base away. CDR3 loop: CASRQGANKPQHF. In nucleotides, the CDR3 is TGTGCCAGCAGGCAGGGGGCAAATAAGCCCCAGCATTTT. The genes are TRBV6-1 and TRBJ1-5; 8 bases are a match to TRBD1. J lost 8 bases, V lost 6 bases, and 6 bases had no gene match. CDR1 MNHNS and CDR2 SASEGT come from the germline V gene. The CDR3 loop spans 13 amino acids.

The CDR3 nucleotides read TGTGCCAGCAGTTTGGCCTCCGGGGAGCTGTTTTTT. Translating it yields CASSLASGELFF. The chain combines TRBV12-3 or TRBV12-4 with TRBJ2-2; no clear D. CDR3 length: 12 residues. Between the trimmed V and J ends, which lost 3 bases and 6 bases, there was a span of 5 bases.

This clonotype was detected only a few times. This chain connects TRBV5-1 to TRBJ2-7; weak D call: TRBD1 (6 bases). The germline V gene has CDR1 SGHRS and CDR2 YFSETQ. Trimming took off 5 bases at V and 4 bases at J, with 10 bases between the two ends. The CDR3 extends over 12 amino acids. This chain's CDR3 is CASSGTLYEQYF. CDR3 in DNA: TGCGCCAGCAGTGGGACACTATACGAGCAGTACTTC.